This TCR beta chain was sequenced during a study of beta chain features in type 1 diabetes. The wider study: Over all samples combined, about 99,000,000 sorted cells were examined.

TCRB transcripts that were expressed got sequenced, as all of the isolated RNA had been reverse transcribed. Clones were read by immunoSEQ multiplex PCR, and TCRdb kept only the in-frame ones, dropping some. The repertoire includes about 180,000 clones, about 12% of them detected once, and 0.5% to 0.75% sits in the top ten. CDR3 size: 12 residues. V shed 8 bases and J shed 1 base, with 8 bases lying between them. Germline assignment: CDR1 SGHTA and CDR2 FQGTGA. Study-wide results and caveats: Individuals with type 1 diabetes displayed fewer insertions and more deletions at VDJ junctions. Patients and controls would share equally any PCR tilt toward shorter templates. Possibly, sequencing cDNA over-represented cells that had high TCR expression levels.

This clone was recorded a few times. Antigen: not known. The sequenced sample was central memory CD4+ T cells from blood. V and J are TRBV7-3 and TRBJ1-1; weak D call: TRBD1 (6 bases). The sequence came from a woman younger than 30 in good health. CDR3 nucleotides: TGTGCCAGCGGACAGCCGAACACTGAAGCTTTCTTT. Protein product: CASGQPNTEAFF.